This T cell receptor (beta chain) is drawn from a study of neoadjuvant nivolumab and ipilimumab in lung cancer. General observations from the study: TCR richness and clonality were higher in tumors than adjacent uninvolved lung. Only a single major-pathologic-response sample was available for clonality analysis.

The method was immunoSEQ multiplex PCR; TCRdb's version includes in-frame clones alone and lacks a portion of them. The sample records about 26,000 clones, approximately 78% being singletons. This CDR3 has 13 amino acids. With V trimmed by 7 bases and J by 5 bases, 10 bases remained unmatched. The germline CDR1 and CDR2 sequences are SQVTM and ANQGSEA. About this clone: Its target is unknown.

This rearrangement joins TRBV29-1 to TRBJ1-2; the match to TRBD1 covers 7 bases. The clonotype originates from an adult with non-small cell lung cancer. The material sequenced was tumor tissue, taken after neoadjuvant nivolumab, alone or with ipilimumab, at or shortly before surgery. CDR3 residues: CSGWDSEAYGYTF. CDR3 nucleotides: TGCAGCGGCTGGGACAGTGAAGCGTATGGCTACACCTTC.